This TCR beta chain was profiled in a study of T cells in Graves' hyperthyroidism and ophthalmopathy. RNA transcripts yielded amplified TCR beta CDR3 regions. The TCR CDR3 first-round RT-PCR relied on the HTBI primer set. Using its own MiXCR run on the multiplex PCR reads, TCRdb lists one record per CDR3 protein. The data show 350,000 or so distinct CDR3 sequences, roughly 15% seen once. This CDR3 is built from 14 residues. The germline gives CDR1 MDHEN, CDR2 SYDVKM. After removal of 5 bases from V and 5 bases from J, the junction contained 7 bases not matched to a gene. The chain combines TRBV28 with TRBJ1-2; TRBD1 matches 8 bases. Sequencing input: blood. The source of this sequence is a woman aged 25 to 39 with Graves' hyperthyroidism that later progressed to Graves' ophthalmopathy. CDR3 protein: CASSQGQGLYGYTF. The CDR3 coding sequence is TGTGCCAGCAGTCAAGGACAGGGACTTTATGGCTACACCTTC.